The 23 T cell receptor beta chains below all came from one sample that was sequenced in a study of T cells after somatic rescue of genetic block (TCRdb year 2020). The library was obtained by the immunoSEQ multiplex PCR assay. TCRdb retrieved this table from immuneACCESS and kept in-frame rearrangements only. Not all clones are present; in checked studies, unresolved V genes account for under half, and no reason is known for the remainder. In all, the sample holds 65,000 to 70,000 clones, and less than 95% of those were seen once. The ten most abundant clones make up approximately 2.9% of the sample. The sample was peripheral blood mononuclear cells (PBMCs). These receptor sequences come from a man aged 40-55 years.

In the case of this clone: The sample contains more than one DNA sequence encoding this CDR3. The V and J genes are TRBV25-1 and TRBJ2-5; 11 bases map to TRBD2. The CDR3 has 16 amino acids. Trimming took 3 bases from V and 2 from J; bases not matched to a gene: 5. Germline V gives CDR1 MGHDK, CDR2 SYGVNS. CDR3 bases: TGTGCCAGCAGTGAGGTAGCGGGGGGGCCTCAAGAGACCCAGTACTTC. It is translated as CASSEVAGGPQETQYF.

The rearrangement joins TRBV2 to TRBJ1-5; no clear D. The CDR3 totals 14 residues. The germline CDR1 and CDR2 sequences are SNHLY and FYNNEI. Trimming removed 8 bases at V and 0 bases at J, with 11 bases between. CDR3 sequence (DNA): TGTGCCAGCTCCTTGGCAGTTAGCAATCAGCCCCAGCATTTT. Translation: CASSLAVSNQPQHF.

The rearrangement joins TRBV28 to TRBJ2-1; a weak D match, TRBD2 (7 bases). The CDR3 extends over 14 amino acids. V lost 7 bases and J lost 9, with 19 bases in between. CDR1 is MDHEN and CDR2 is SYDVKM in the germline V gene. This chain's CDR3 is CASKGGFVGFEQFF. The CDR3 coding sequence is TGTGCCAGCAAGGGGGGGTTTGTTGGATTTGAGCAGTTCTTC.

V is TRBV27 and J is TRBJ2-5; D possibly corresponds to TRBD2 (5 bases). This CDR3 has 13 residues. V gave up 0 bases and J gave up 5 bases, with 7 bases separating them. The V gene's germline CDR1 is MNHEY and CDR2 SMNVEV (reference sequence). The CDR3 sequence: CASSLSPGETQYF. The CDR3 DNA is TGTGCCAGCAGTTTATCCCCGGGGGAGACCCAGTACTTC.

The chain recombines TRBV6-5 with TRBJ1-4, with D possibly TRBD1 on 5 matching bases. Per germline, CDR1 MNHEY and CDR2 SVGAGI. V lost 7 bases and J 5 bases, leaving 17 bases between the germline ends. The CDR3 is made up of 15 amino acids. The CDR3 here is CASTDRAGPNEKLFF. DNA for the CDR3: TGTGCCAGCACCGACCGGGCAGGGCCGAATGAAAAACTGTTTTTT.

The chain uses TRBV28 and TRBJ1-3; D might be TRBD1 (5 bases). Germline CDR1 reads MDHEN; CDR2 reads SYDVKM. The ends were cut back, 10 bases at V and 3 bases at J, with 13 bases in the middle. CDR3 length: 13 residues. The CDR3: CATWGALGNTIYF. The CDR3 DNA reads TGTGCCACCTGGGGCGCGCTTGGAAACACCATATATTTT. Looking up the rest from reference TRBV28 and TRBJ1-3 gives the full variable domain: DVKVTQSSRYLVKRTGEKVFLECVQDMDHENMFWYRQDPGLGLRLIYFSYDVKMKEKGDIPEGYSVSREKKERFSLILESASTNQTSMYLCATWGALGNTIYFGEGSWLTVV.

The V gene is TRBV5-5, the J gene TRBJ1-5, with 11 positions matching TRBD1. CDR3 length: 15 amino acids. After removal of 4 bases from V and 6 bases from J, the junction contained 6 bases not matched to a gene. Per the germline V gene, CDR1 is SGHKS and CDR2 is YYEKEE (reference sequence). The chain's CDR3 is CASSQWTGGGQPQHF. The CDR3 nucleotides are TGTGCCAGCAGCCAATGGACAGGGGGCGGTCAGCCCCAGCATTTT.

This clone showed up just once. V is TRBV18 and J is TRBJ1-4; D might be TRBD1 (5 bases). V lost 6 bases, J lost 3 bases, and 17 bases lay in between. The CDR3 is 16 residues long. Germline V lookup: CDR1 KGHSH, CDR2 LQKENI. This CDR3 reads CASSPTAGQANEKLFF. The CDR3 DNA reads TGTGCCAGCTCCCCGACTGCAGGGCAGGCTAATGAAAAACTGTTTTTT.

The V and J genes are TRBV15 and TRBJ2-3, with D hard to call. V lost 0 bases, J lost 6 bases, and 16 bases lay in between. Per the germline V gene, CDR1 is LNHNV and CDR2 is YYDKDF (reference sequence). The CDR3 sequence is 16 residues long. CDR3 region: CATSRDFNPSTDTQYF. DNA for the CDR3: TGTGCCACCAGCAGAGATTTTAACCCCTCCACGGATACGCAGTATTTT.

The chain links TRBV28 to TRBJ2-5, with TRBD2 matching over 8 bases. Per the germline V gene, CDR1 is MDHEN and CDR2 is SYDVKM. V was clipped by 5 bases and J by 1 base; unmatched bases: 12. This CDR3 has 17 residues. The CDR3 is CASSTLSAGGSQETQYF. The CDR3 DNA is TGTGCCAGCAGTACCCTTTCCGCGGGAGGATCCCAAGAGACCCAGTACTTC.

The chain recombines TRBV5-4 with TRBJ2-1; D remains unclear. CDR3 length: 12 residues. The germline gives CDR1 SGHNT, CDR2 YYREEE (reference sequence). Between the trimmed V and J ends, which lost 5 bases and 1 base, there was a span of 4 bases. The CDR3 loop reads CASSFSYNEQFF. The DNA of the CDR3 is TGTGCCAGCAGTTTTTCCTACAATGAGCAGTTCTTC.

The V gene is TRBV2, the J gene TRBJ2-3; 10 positions agree with TRBD2. Unmatched junction bases numbered 5, after V lost 0 bases and J lost 2 bases. The CDR3 is made up of 17 amino acids. Germline V gene lookup returns CDR1 SNHLY and CDR2 FYNNEI. The CDR3 loop reads CASSEALLAGPTDTQYF. CDR3 bases: TGTGCCAGCAGTGAAGCGCTACTAGCGGGACCCACAGATACGCAGTATTTT.

The rearrangement uses TRBV28 and TRBJ1-1, with D maybe TRBD1 (6 bases). The V gene's germline CDR1 is MDHEN and CDR2 SYDVKM. Trimming shortened V by 5 bases and J by 6 bases, and 19 bases separated the two germline ends. The CDR3 is 15 amino acids. CDR3 loop: CASSTPGRGAAEAFF. CDR3 bases: TGTGCCAGCAGTACTCCTGGGCGGGGGGCTGCTGAAGCTTTCTTT.

V and J are TRBV19 and TRBJ2-7, with D possibly TRBD2 on 5 matching bases. Germline loops: CDR1 LNHDA, CDR2 SQIVND (reference sequence). The CDR3 covers 13 residues. V lost 5 bases and J lost 7, with 15 bases in between. The CDR3 region has the DNA TGTGCCAGTAGTCCGGGGATGCTACGAGAGCAGTACTTC. Residues: CASSPGMLREQYF.

The chain is built from TRBV5-4 and TRBJ2-2, with D possibly matching TRBD1 (6 bases). Germline V gene lookup returns CDR1 SGHNT and CDR2 YYREEE (reference sequence). The length of the CDR3 is 14 residues. V lost 1 base and J 7 bases, leaving 11 bases between the germline ends. The CDR3 is CASSLRTVVGELFF. As DNA, the CDR3 is TGTGCCAGCAGCTTGAGGACAGTTGTCGGGGAGCTGTTTTTT.

J is TRBJ2-7 and V is TRBV2; TRBD2 agrees at 8 bases. This CDR3 is 14 amino acids long. CDR1 is SNHLY, CDR2 FYNNEI, per germline. After removal of 3 bases from V and 9 bases from J, the junction contained 10 bases not matched to a gene. CDR3 nucleotides: TGTGCCAGCAGTGAGGTGGGACCAGCGGGAGTGCAGTACTTC. Its translation: CASSEVGPAGVQYF.

The chain carries TRBV4-2 and TRBJ1-3; D remains unclear. CDR3 length: 15 amino acids. V was pared by 0 bases and J by 0 bases, with 6 bases between. CDR1 LGHNA and CDR2 YNFKEQ come from the germline V gene. This chain's CDR3 is CASSQDTVSGNTIYF. As DNA, the CDR3 is TGTGCCAGCAGCCAAGATACGGTCTCTGGAAACACCATATATTTT.

The V and J genes are TRBV7-2 and TRBJ2-3; D is unresolved. V lost 2 bases to trimming and J lost 0 bases, with 6 bases between them. Germline lookup yields CDR1 SGHTA and CDR2 FQGNSA. The CDR3 has 14 amino acids. The CDR3 loop is CASSLQASTDTQYF. The CDR3 nucleotides are TGTGCCAGCAGCTTACAAGCGAGCACAGATACGCAGTATTTT.

This clone was observed once. The gene calls are TRBV9 and TRBJ1-5; 7 nucleotides align to TRBD1. J lost 0 bases, V lost 4 bases, and 4 bases had no gene match. Germline lookup yields CDR1 SGDLS and CDR2 YYNGEE. The CDR3 consists of 15 residues. Here the CDR3 DNA reads TGTGCCAGCAGCTTCCAGGGGGATAGCAATCAGCCCCAGCATTTT. It codes for CASSFQGDSNQPQHF.

V usage is TRBV5-4 and J usage is TRBJ2-3; D ambiguous. The CDR3 has 15 residues. V shed 2 bases and J shed 4 bases, with 14 bases lying between them. Germline V gene lookup returns CDR1 SGHNT and CDR2 YYREEE (reference sequence). The CDR3 DNA sequence: TGTGCCAGCAGCTTACTGTCCTACCGCCCAGATACGCAGTATTTT. Protein product: CASSLLSYRPDTQYF.

The chain employs TRBV7-9 and TRBJ1-1, with D uncertain. Trimming left V 1 base short and J 6 bases short, with 12 bases between. From germline, CDR1 is SEHNR and CDR2 FQNEAQ (reference sequence). This CDR3 region has 14 residues. The CDR3 spells CASSLDVSSAEAFF. CDR3 coding DNA: TGTGCCAGCAGCTTAGACGTTTCGAGTGCTGAAGCTTTCTTT.

This chain links TRBV27 with TRBJ2-3; D unresolved. Germline V gene sequence: CDR1 MNHEY, CDR2 SMNVEV (reference sequence). The CDR3 totals 13 residues. Between the trimmed V and J ends, which lost 7 bases and 4 bases, there was a span of 12 bases. The CDR3 loop is CASISFTADTQYF. For the CDR3, the DNA is TGTGCCAGCATTTCATTCACTGCAGATACGCAGTATTTT.

The chain joins TRBV7-9 to TRBJ2-1, with D perhaps given as TRBD1 or TRBD2 (5 bases each). Germline loops: CDR1 SEHNR, CDR2 FQNEAQ (reference sequence). V was shortened by 4 bases and J by 2 bases, with 18 bases between the two germline ends. The CDR3 contains 17 residues. CDR3 sequence: CASSSPRGRLAYNEQFF. CDR3 coding DNA: TGTGCCAGCAGCTCCCCTCGGGGACGCCTTGCCTACAATGAGCAGTTCTTC. Filled out from reference TRBV7-9 and TRBJ2-1, the complete variable domain reads DTGVSQNPRHKITKRGQNVTFRCDPISEHNRLYWYRQTLGQGPEFLTYFQNEAQLEKSRLLSDRFSAERPKGSFSTLEIQRTEQGDSAMYLCASSSPRGRLAYNEQFFGPGTRLTVL.